This T cell receptor beta chain was observed in a study of technical replicates of blood from several donors. This CDR3 is 16 amino acids long. V was clipped by 0 bases and J by 0 bases, with 7 bases between them. Germline CDR1 and CDR2: SGHRS and YFSETQ. The repertoire was sequenced with immunoSEQ multiplex PCR; TCRdb's copy has only in-frame clones and lacks some. The sample lists 65,000 to 85,000 clones, 95% to 98% occurring once. The origin of this receptor is a human donor in good health. Sequenced sample: T cells isolated from PBMCs. The rearrangement uses TRBV5-1 and TRBJ2-6, with a tentative D call TRBD1 (5 bases). CDR3 residues: CASSLDTGSGANVLTF. The CDR3 coding sequence is TGCGCCAGCAGCTTGGATACAGGCTCTGGGGCCAACGTCCTGACTTTC.